This section outlines one T cell receptor (beta chain) sequence together with its context. This sample is drawn from a study of cytomegalovirus exposure and HLA in healthy donors. The PCR was carried out with 60 Vbeta primers and 13 Jbeta primers. The protocol was immunoSEQ multiplex PCR, while the TCRdb copy is restricted to in-frame clones and leaves out a portion. The sample comprises 100,000 or so clones, 69% of which are singletons, and more than 2.5% rests with the top ten. Trimming shortened V by 6 bases and J by 1 base, and 15 bases separated the two germline ends. The CDR3 length is 15 residues. Germline CDR1 and CDR2: MNHNS and SASEGT.

This receptor was identified in a man under 40 in good health and CMV-seronegative. The V call is TRBV6-1, the J call TRBJ1-1; a weak D match, TRBD1 (5 bases). Sequencing was carried out using PBMCs. The CDR3 DNA reads TGTGCCAGCAGAACCCAAAGCGGGGGGAACACTGAAGCTTTCTTT. This codes for CASRTQSGGNTEAFF.